The 11 T cell receptor beta chains in this list originate from one sample, sequenced in a study of metastatic and nonmetastatic thyroid tumors. Thyroid surgery was performed in patients who had received no treatment beforehand. TCRdb called clones again from the PCR reads with MiXCR. The top ten hold 25% to 30% of the sample, which has 20,000 to 25,000 clones, about a fifth seen once. Sequencing was done on a sample of blood. The origin of the receptors is a female donor with papillary thyroid cancer or a benign thyroid nodule (not recorded which). Some clones in this sample may be carry-over from other donors' samples.

Comment on this clone: Other DNA sequences from this sample encode an identical CDR3 as well. V is TRBV20-1 and J is TRBJ2-3; TRBD2 agrees at 7 bases. After removal of 6 bases from V and 5 bases from J, the junction contained 14 bases not matched to a gene. Germline V CDR1 and CDR2: DFQATT, SNEGSKA (reference sequence). This CDR3 has 15 residues. The CDR3 loop reads CSARRASGEIDTQYF. For the CDR3, the DNA is TGCAGTGCCCGAAGAGCGAGCGGGGAAATAGATACGCAGTATTTT.

The sample holds many counts of this clone. The chain uses TRBV5-1 and TRBJ1-2; 10 nucleotides agree with TRBD1. Germline CDR1 is SGHRS and CDR2 is YFSETQ. The CDR3 has 15 residues. V lost 4 bases, J lost 8 bases, and 11 bases stayed unmatched. The CDR3 nucleotides read TGCGCCAGCAGCACAAAACCGGGACAGGGGTTAGGCTACACCTTC. Translating gives CASSTKPGQGLGYTF.

In its sample, this clone was seen a few times. This rearrangement joins TRBV27 to TRBJ1-2, with D perhaps matching TRBD1 (5 bases). With 5 bases removed from V and 3 bases from J, the gap between germline ends came to 16 bases. The CDR3 length is 15 residues. CDR1 is MNHEY and CDR2 is SMNVEV in the germline V gene (reference sequence). The CDR3 DNA follows: TGTGCCAGCAGTGAGTCAGGGACTCTCTACTATGGCTACACCTTC. It is translated as CASSESGTLYYGYTF.

This clone was recorded a few times. V and J are TRBV15 and TRBJ2-2; D remains unclear. V was pared by 2 bases and J by 2 bases, with 6 bases between. This CDR3 region has 14 residues. The germline V gene has CDR1 LNHNV and CDR2 YYDKDF (reference sequence). The CDR3 region has the DNA TGTGCCACCAGCAGATGGGCTAACACCGGGGAGCTGTTTTTT. Its protein is CATSRWANTGELFF. The whole variable domain, filled in from reference TRBV15 and TRBJ2-2, reads DAMVIQNPRYQVTQFGKPVTLSCSQTLNHNVMYWYQQKSSQAPKLLFHYYDKDFNNEADTPDNFQSRRPNTSFCFLDIRSPGLGDTAMYLCATSRWANTGELFFGEGSRLTVL.

As regards this clone: Because it lacks the conserved phenylalanine or tryptophan at the end, this CDR3 is likely a read error. The chain employs TRBV7-7 and TRBJ2-3; D may match TRBD1 or TRBD2 (6 bases each). The CDR3 spans 16 residues. Germline CDR1 SSHAT, CDR2 FNYEAQ (reference sequence). The CDR3 loop reads CASSPGAGLSTDTQYS. The CDR3 DNA reads as TGTGCTAGCAGCCCGGGGGCAGGCCTTAGCACAGATACGCAGTATTCT.

In the case of this clone: Being one base from a much bigger clone, this may be a read error. Different DNA sequences within this sample yield the same CDR3. CDR3 loop: CASSHGVQGNYGCTF. As DNA, the CDR3 is TGCGCCAGCAGCCATGGGGTACAGGGGAACTATGGCTGCACCTTC. V usage is TRBV4-1 and J usage is TRBJ1-2, with 7 nucleotides matching TRBD1. There are 15 residues in the CDR3. Germline V gene data show CDR1 as MGHRA and CDR2 as YSYEKL.

Comment on this clone: This may be a read error: a much more frequent sequence differs by one nucleotide. V is TRBV19 and J is TRBJ2-2; maybe TRBD2 (5 bases). Germline loops: CDR1 LNHDA, CDR2 SQIVND (reference sequence). V lost 2 bases to trimming and J lost 3 bases, with 10 bases between them. The CDR3 has 15 amino acids. CDR3 in amino acids: CASSIKAGYTGELFF. As DNA, the CDR3 is TGTGCCAGTAGTATAAAGGCGGGCTACACCGGGGAGCTGTTTTTT.

A remark on this clone: One end of the junction fails to match germline, which may point to a read error. This chain uses TRBV7-3 with TRBJ2-6; D is perhaps TRBD1 or TRBD2 (5 bases each). This CDR3 comprises 13 residues. CDR1 SGHTA and CDR2 FQGTGA come from the germline V gene. The CDR3 is CDSSGHGANVMTF. CDR3 nucleotides: TGTGACAGCTCGGGGCACGGGGCCAACGTCATGACTTTC.

This clone was recorded many times. The rearrangement joins TRBV6-1 to TRBJ2-5; D not resolved. CDR1 and CDR2 from the germline V gene are MNHNS and SASEGT. There are 11 residues in the CDR3. Trimming removed 5 bases at V and 5 bases at J, with 6 bases between. The CDR3 sequence: CASSPPETQYF. The CDR3 coding sequence is TGTGCCAGCAGTCCCCCGGAGACCCAGTACTTC.

The chain uses TRBV9 and TRBJ2-1; 7 bases align to TRBD1. Unmatched junction bases numbered 7, after V lost 3 bases and J lost 7 bases. This CDR3 region has 14 residues. In germline, CDR1 is SGDLS, CDR2 YYNGEE. Written as DNA, the CDR3 is TGTGCCAGCAGCGGGGGGACAGTGGGGAATGAGCAGTTCTTC. Its protein is CASSGGTVGNEQFF.

In this sample, this clone turned up many times. The V call is TRBV19, the J call TRBJ2-7; 7 positions agree with TRBD1. The CDR3 has 14 amino acids. V was clipped by 7 bases and J by 0 bases; unmatched bases: 6. Germline CDR1 and CDR2: LNHDA and SQIVND (reference sequence). The CDR3 loop is CASKKQGSSYEQYF. The CDR3 DNA reads TGTGCCAGTAAGAAACAGGGGAGCTCCTACGAGCAGTACTTC.